This T cell receptor (beta chain) was captured in a study of blood T cell repertoires in COVID-19. V was clipped by 3 bases and J by 5 bases; unmatched bases: 3. The CDR3 runs to 15 residues. Per germline, CDR1 SNHLY and CDR2 FYNNEI. Clones were read by immunoSEQ multiplex PCR, and TCRdb kept only the in-frame ones, dropping some. The sample includes around 52,000 clones, 80% to 90% of them seen just once. The chain carries TRBV2 and TRBJ2-1, with 11 bases matching TRBD1. This TCR was sampled from a human donor in a cohort sampled during active COVID-19. Sequences were obtained from peripheral blood. The CDR3 coding sequence is TGTGCCAGCAGTGATCGGACAGGGGGCCACAATGAGCAGTTCTTC. The encoded protein is CASSDRTGGHNEQFF.